Given below is one T cell receptor beta chain in context. Clones were read by immunoSEQ multiplex PCR, and TCRdb kept only the in-frame ones, dropping some. The sample carries 200,000 to 300,000 clones, approximately 86% recorded once. This entry is derived from a study of blood T cell repertoires in COVID-19. Whole-study context: Spain, Italy and the United States supplied samples that represented acute and convalescent COVID-19. PBMCs, B-cell-depleted T cells, or T cells provided the cDNA or gDNA that made up the material.

The sequencing input was peripheral blood. The receptor was isolated from a man aged 25-40 years with active or convalescent COVID-19.

The DNA for the CDR3 is TGCGCCAGCAGCTTGGTGATAGGGGGTGAATATGGCTACACCTTC. The encoded protein is CASSLVIGGEYGYTF. The chain is built from TRBV5-1 and TRBJ1-2; possible D gene TRBD1, 6 bases. The CDR3 extends over 15 amino acids. CDR1 and CDR2 from the germline V gene are SGHRS and YFSETQ. Trimming removed 0 bases at V and 5 bases at J, with 14 bases between.